This entry lists 21 T cell receptor beta chains sequenced from one sample in a study of T cells in women clearing cervical HPV infection. The data were produced by immunoSEQ multiplex PCR, yet TCRdb's version contains in-frame clones alone and is incomplete. In all, the sample yields 15,000 to 20,000 clones. Sequenced sample: blood buffy coat. These TCRs come from a woman aged 18-70 years with a cervical HPV16 infection that either progressed to CIN3+ or cleared (not recorded which).

To note about this clone: The sequenced fragment ends 3 residues before the CDR3 boundary, so the rest is inferred from the germline J gene. The chain uses TRBV14 and TRBJ1-4; D might be TRBD1 (5 bases). Trimming shortened V by 5 bases and J by 8 bases, and 21 bases separated the two germline ends. The V gene's germline CDR1 is SGHDN and CDR2 FVKESK. The CDR3 spans 16 residues. CDR3 region: CASSGSHGGLSEKLFF. The CDR3 bases that were read are TGTGCCAGCAGCGGATCCCACGGGGGTCTGTCGGAAAAA.

In regard to this clone: Read coverage stops 3 residues before the CDR3 terminus; the germline J gene supplies the remainder. J is TRBJ2-6 and V is TRBV19; 11 bases align to TRBD1. Germline V lookup: CDR1 LNHDA, CDR2 SQIVND (reference sequence). The CDR3 is made up of 18 amino acids. The trim removed 5 bases at V and 0 bases at J, leaving 6 bases unmatched. The sequenced part of the CDR3 DNA is TGTGCCAGTAGTTTGGGTGGGACAGGGGGCTCTGGGGCCAACGTC. Protein: CASSLGGTGGSGANV. The entire CDR3 protein is CASSLGGTGGSGANVLTF.

Notes on this clone: The read terminates 3 residues ahead of where the CDR3 ends, so the germline J gene completes it. This chain links TRBV27 with TRBJ2-5; D is possibly TRBD2 (6 bases). Germline V gene data show CDR1 as MNHEY and CDR2 as SMNVEV (reference sequence). V was trimmed by 6 bases and J by 5 bases, leaving 13 bases between them. The CDR3 loop spans 13 amino acids. The DNA read from the CDR3 is TGTGCCAGCAGGCGGGGTAATATGGAGACC. This gives the protein CASRRGNMET. The complete CDR3 sequence is CASRRGNMETQYF.

Remarks on this clone: The CDR3 goes on 3 residues after the read ends, and that part is filled in from the germline J gene. The chain couples TRBV19 to TRBJ2-1; 8 nucleotides agree with TRBD1. Unmatched junction bases numbered 5, after V lost 10 bases and J lost 6 bases. Germline CDR1 and CDR2: LNHDA and SQIVND (reference sequence). The CDR3 is 12 residues long. CDR3 sequence reads: CATGGAGNEQFF. The sequenced CDR3 bases are TGTGCCACAGGGGGCGCGGGCAATGAG.

A word on this clone: The missing CDR3 end, 3 residues past where the read stops, is filled in from the germline J gene. The chain employs TRBV20-1 and TRBJ1-4, with unresolved D. Germline loops: CDR1 DFQATT, CDR2 SNEGSKA (reference sequence). This CDR3 spans 13 amino acids. Trimming removed 3 bases at V and 5 bases at J, with 10 bases between. This chain's CDR3 is CSARKARNEKLFF. The CDR3 bases that were read are TGCAGTGCTAGGAAGGCGCGGAATGAAAAA.

Turning to this clone: The CDR3 end falls 3 residues outside the read, so it is completed with the germline J gene. The V call is TRBV7-2, the J call TRBJ2-1, with 7 bases identical to TRBD2. Trimming at V came to 5 bases and at J to 0 bases, leaving 4 bases not matched to a gene. Germline CDR1 SGHTA, CDR2 FQGNSA. The CDR3 has 15 amino acids. The DNA read from the CDR3 is TGTGCCAGCAGCCCCCGGGACTACTCCTACAATGAG. Translating it yields CASSPRDYSYNE. In full, the CDR3 reads CASSPRDYSYNEQFF.

Points on this clone: The read falls 3 residues short of the CDR3 end, and the missing part is taken from the germline J gene. The chain employs TRBV4-1 and TRBJ2-7, with 9 positions matching TRBD1. Germline loops: CDR1 MGHRA, CDR2 YSYEKL. With V trimmed by 2 bases and J by 4 bases, 12 bases remained unmatched. The CDR3 is 17 residues long. The sequenced part of the CDR3 DNA is TGCGCCAGCAGCCAAACTACTCCGGGACAGGGTATTTACGAG. Protein: CASSQTTPGQGIYE. The whole CDR3 protein reads CASSQTTPGQGIYEQYF.

Turning to this clone: The read halts 3 residues ahead of the CDR3 end, with the missing end drawn from the germline J gene. The chain recombines TRBV27 with TRBJ2-6; TRBD1 might be the D (5 bases). The length of the CDR3 is 17 residues. Trimming took off 5 bases at V and 1 base at J, with 15 bases between the two ends. Per germline, CDR1 MNHEY and CDR2 SMNVEV (reference sequence). The CDR3 bases that were read are TGTGCCAGCAGTCTAGTAGGGGTCGAGTCTGGGGCCAACGTC. It specifies CASSLVGVESGANV. The whole CDR3 is CASSLVGVESGANVLTF.

Comments on this clone: The DNA ends 3 residues before the CDR3 does, and the rest of the CDR3 is filled in from the germline J gene. The chain carries TRBV6-2 or TRBV6-3 and TRBJ1-3; the match to TRBD1 covers 7 bases. V dropped 7 bases and J dropped 1; count of bases not matched to a gene: 7. The CDR3 runs 15 residues. CDR1 is MNHEY, CDR2 SVGEGT, per germline. CDR3 DNA (partial): TGTGCCAGCACTGACGGACAGGTTTCTGGAAACACC. Translation gives CASTDGQVSGNT. The full CDR3 reads CASTDGQVSGNTIYF.

On this clone itself: The read finishes 3 residues shy of the CDR3 end, and the germline J gene is used to complete it. The chain employs TRBV7-2 and TRBJ1-2; TRBD1 might be the D (6 bases). The length of the CDR3 is 13 residues. Germline V gene sequence: CDR1 SGHTA, CDR2 FQGNSA. The CDR3 sequence is CASSFDPGDDYTF. The part of the CDR3 DNA that was read is TGTGCCAGCAGCTTTGATCCAGGGGATGAC.

About this clone: Coverage ceases 3 residues before the CDR3 finishes, and the germline J gene fills in the end. The rearrangement uses TRBV7-1 and TRBJ1-5; tentative D call: TRBD1 (6 bases). TRBV7-1 is marked as an open reading frame, function uncertain. This CDR3 is 21 amino acids long. V dropped 3 bases and J dropped 0 bases, with 27 bases sitting between them. CDR3 DNA, as far as it was read: TGTGCCAGCAGCTCCCGTGTTGGCTTCCCCGGGGGGCCATATAGCAATCAGCCC. Translation gives CASSSRVGFPGGPYSNQP. The CDR3 in full is CASSSRVGFPGGPYSNQPQHF.

A word on this clone: The CDR3 is cut off 3 residues early in the read; its end comes from the germline J gene. The genes are TRBV7-2 and TRBJ1-5, with no clear D. Germline CDR1 is SGHTA and CDR2 is FQGNSA. The CDR3 sequence is 14 residues long. Trimming cost V 4 bases and J 0 bases, with 7 bases left between them. The CDR3 protein is CASSSYYSNQPQHF. CDR3 bases read: TGTGCCAGCAGCTCCTACTATAGCAATCAGCCC. Drawing the rest from reference TRBV7-2 and TRBJ1-5, the complete variable domain is GAGVSQSPSNKVTEKGKDVELRCDPISGHTALYWYRQSLGQGLEFLIYFQGNSAPDKSGLPSDRFSAERTGGSVSTLTIQRTQQEDSAVYLCASSSYYSNQPQHFGDGTRLSIL.

With respect to this clone: With the read ending 3 residues before the CDR3 end, the germline J gene is used to fill in that end. The chain recombines TRBV14 with TRBJ1-2; weak D call: TRBD1 (6 bases). Germline values: CDR1 SGHDN, CDR2 FVKESK. The CDR3 has 15 residues. Trimming stripped 4 bases from V and 0 bases from J, with 12 bases between. CDR3 DNA, as far as it was read: TGTGCCAGCAGCCTAAACCAGGGGACTAACTATGGC. Amino acids: CASSLNQGTNYG. The CDR3 in its entirety is CASSLNQGTNYGYTF.

CDR3 loop: CASSILGGGRRYEQFF. The DNA read from the CDR3 is TGTGCCAGTAGTATTCTGGGGGGGGGCAGGAGGTATGAG. The gene calls are TRBV19 and TRBJ2-1, with a weak D call TRBD2 (7 bases). The read ends 3 residues before the CDR3 terminus; that terminus is restored from the germline J gene. The CDR3 has 16 amino acids. The V and J ends lost 3 bases and 8 bases respectively, with 20 bases between them. CDR1 is LNHDA and CDR2 is SQIVND in the germline V gene (reference sequence). Variable domain in full (rest from reference TRBV19 and TRBJ2-1): DGGITQSPKYLFRKEGQNVTLSCEQNLNHDAMYWYRQDPGQGLRLIYYSQIVNDFQKGDIAEGYSVSREKKESFPLTVTSAQKNPTAFYLCASSILGGGRRYEQFFGPGTRLTVL.

As to this clone: The read falls 3 residues short of the CDR3 end, and the missing part is taken from the germline J gene. This rearrangement joins TRBV28 to TRBJ2-7, with 7 bases fitting TRBD1. The CDR3 length is 13 residues. CDR1 and CDR2 from the germline V gene are MDHEN and SYDVKM. V dropped 6 bases and J dropped 2; count of bases not matched to a gene: 4. The sequenced CDR3 bases are TGTGCCAGCAGGCTGACAGGGCCCTACGAG. Translated, it gives CASRLTGPYE. The CDR3 as a whole reads CASRLTGPYEQYF.

Comments on this clone: Coverage ceases 3 residues before the CDR3 finishes, and the germline J gene fills in the end. The chain joins TRBV10-2 to TRBJ1-3; 7 nucleotides match TRBD1. With 10 bases clipped from V and 4 bases from J, the junction kept 7 bases outside the gene matches. Per the germline V gene, CDR1 is WSHSY and CDR2 is SAAADI. The CDR3 is 13 residues long. This CDR3 is CATKGARGNTIYF. The CDR3 bases that were read are TGCGCCACGAAGGGGGCTAGAGGAAACACC.

Turning to this clone: The read falls 3 residues short of the CDR3 end, and the missing part is taken from the germline J gene. The chain uses TRBV9 and TRBJ2-7; 8 bases are a match to TRBD2. This CDR3 comprises 12 residues. Germline loops: CDR1 SGDLS, CDR2 YYNGEE. Germline trimming cut 4 bases from V and 6 bases from J; bases unmatched to any gene: 3. The sequenced CDR3 bases are TGTGCCAGCAGCTCCGGGACTAGCGAG. It codes for CASSSGTSE. The full CDR3 is CASSSGTSEQYF.

The CDR3 region is CAWNGQGRVYGYTF. The DNA read from the CDR3 is TGTGCCTGGAACGGACAGGGGCGCGTCTATGGC. This sequence joins TRBV30 and TRBJ1-2; 9 nucleotides line up with TRBD1. The sequence runs out 3 residues before the end of the CDR3; the remainder is reconstructed from the germline J gene. V gave up 4 bases and J gave up 4 bases; unmatched junction bases: 7. Germline loops: CDR1 GTSNPN, CDR2 SVGIG (reference sequence). This CDR3 contains 14 residues.

A remark on this clone: Read sequence stops 3 residues before the CDR3 end, and the germline J gene provides the missing end. The V and J genes are TRBV9 and TRBJ2-1; 11 bases fit TRBD2. The ends lost 2 bases at V and 6 bases at J; junction bases unmatched: 10. The CDR3 runs 17 residues. CDR1 is SGDLS, CDR2 YYNGEE, per germline. The CDR3 loop is CASSVFSGRGLSNEQFF. The DNA read from the CDR3 is TGTGCCAGCAGCGTGTTTAGCGGGAGGGGATTGAGCAATGAG.

The CDR3 loop reads CAWNRGPDLGQYF. Incomplete CDR3 DNA: TGTGCCTGGAACAGGGGACCTGATTTGGGT. The chain joins TRBV30 to TRBJ2-4, with TRBD1 matching over 7 bases. The read comes to an end 3 residues before the CDR3 does, leaving the germline J gene to fill in the end. Germline assignment: CDR1 GTSNPN and CDR2 SVGIG (reference sequence). The CDR3 has 13 residues.

With respect to this clone: The read stops 3 residues short of the end of the CDR3; the missing end is completed from the germline J gene. This chain links TRBV19 with TRBJ1-5, with D unclear. CDR1 is LNHDA and CDR2 is SQIVND in the germline V gene (reference sequence). V was cut by 7 bases and J by 2 bases, with 12 bases left in between. CDR3 size: 14 residues. CDR3 region: CASTSQSRNQPQHF. Incomplete CDR3 DNA: TGTGCCAGTACCTCACAGAGCCGCAATCAGCCC. The whole variable domain, remainder taken from reference TRBV19 and TRBJ1-5, is DGGITQSPKYLFRKEGQNVTLSCEQNLNHDAMYWYRQDPGQGLRLIYYSQIVNDFQKGDIAEGYSVSREKKESFPLTVTSAQKNPTAFYLCASTSQSRNQPQHFGDGTRLSIL.